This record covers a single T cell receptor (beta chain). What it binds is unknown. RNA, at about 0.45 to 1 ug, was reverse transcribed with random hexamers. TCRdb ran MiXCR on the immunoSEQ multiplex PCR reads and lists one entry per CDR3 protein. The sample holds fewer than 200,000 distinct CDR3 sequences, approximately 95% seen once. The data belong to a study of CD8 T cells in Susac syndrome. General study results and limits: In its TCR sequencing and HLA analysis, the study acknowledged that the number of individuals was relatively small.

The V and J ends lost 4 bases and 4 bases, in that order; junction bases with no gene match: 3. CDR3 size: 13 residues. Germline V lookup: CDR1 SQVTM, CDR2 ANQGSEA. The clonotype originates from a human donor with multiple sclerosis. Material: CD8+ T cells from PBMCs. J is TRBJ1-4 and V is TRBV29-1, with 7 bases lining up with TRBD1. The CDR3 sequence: CSVAGDSNEKLFF. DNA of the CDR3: TGCAGCGTTGCCGGGGACAGTAATGAAAAACTGTTTTTT.